This T cell receptor (beta chain) originates from a study of identical twins. Germline V CDR1 and CDR2: SQVTM, ANQGSEA. The CDR3 extends over 12 amino acids. Trimming removed 7 bases at V and 5 bases at J, with 9 bases between. MiXCR was run by TCRdb on the 5' RACE reads, yielding one entry per CDR3 protein. The table has 570,000 or so distinct CDR3 sequences, 9.6% seen once. These data were also reused for a study on yellow fever vaccine responses in identical twins.

The sequence was obtained from a woman aged 18-29 years in good health. The rearrangement uses TRBV29-1 and TRBJ1-6, with D perhaps matching TRBD1 (5 bases). The sample was PBMCs. The CDR3 loop reads CSARGDNSPLHF. The CDR3 DNA reads TGCAGCGCTCGAGGGGATAATTCACCCCTCCACTTT.